This paragraph reports one T cell receptor beta chain. Its antigen has not been determined. It has no much larger one-base neighbor in the sample; base qualities were not kept. The library was obtained by the immunoSEQ multiplex PCR assay. TCRdb mirrors the immuneACCESS table, restricted to in-frame sequences. Some clones are absent from its copies; in checked studies, under half trace to an unresolved V gene, and the reason for the others is unknown. The sample profile shows 79,000 or so clones; 91% of them were found once. The ten top clones hold roughly 1.9% of the sample. These data are taken from a study of T cell changes during pregnancy in multiple sclerosis (dated by TCRdb to the late 2010s). As for the study more broadly: In women with multiple sclerosis, the researchers looked at how the T cell repertoire shifted as pregnancy progressed.

In the germline V gene (reference sequence), CDR1 corresponds to MNHEY and CDR2 to SMNVEV. The CDR3, from cysteine to phenylalanine, totals 15 residues. Only the CDR3 region is kept as DNA, spanning 45 bases read in frame from base 1. The junction carries 18 bases between V and J, which are trimmed by 5 bases and 4 bases respectively. The source is a female donor in good health, enrolled as a control in a pregnancy study. Material: peripheral blood, obtained in the first trimester of pregnancy. This receptor chain uses TRBV27 and TRBJ2-7; tentative D gene TRBD1, with 6 bases matching. The CDR3: CASSLRQANVYEQYF. The DNA sequence is given as TGTGCCAGCAGTCTACGACAGGCGAACGTTTACGAGCAGTACTTC.